Presented here are 30 T cell receptor beta chains from one specimen sequenced in a study of cytomegalovirus exposure and HLA in healthy donors. PCR involved 60 Vbeta and 13 Jbeta primers. Assay: immunoSEQ multiplex PCR; the TCRdb copy retains only in-frame clones and omits some. In the table there are about 160,000 clones, around 72% of which are singletons. Sequencing used PBMCs. The receptors stem from a man in his forties in good health and CMV-seropositive.

The chain joins TRBV6-1 to TRBJ2-7; no definite D call. The germline V gene has CDR1 MNHNS and CDR2 SASEGT. V was clipped by 6 bases and J by 3 bases, with 18 bases between them. This CDR3 is 15 amino acids long. In DNA, the CDR3 is TGTGCCAGCAGAGACGATGTAGCTACTCTCTACGAGCAGTACTTC. This codes for CASRDDVATLYEQYF.

In the case of this clone: Germline is not matched at one junction end, which may reflect a read error. This chain connects TRBV7-7 to TRBJ2-3, with 7 positions matching TRBD2. This CDR3 contains 14 residues. CDR1 and CDR2 from the germline V gene are SSHAT and FNYEAQ (reference sequence). CDR3 coding DNA: TGTGCTAGCAGCTTGGTGGGGGGGGGAGATACGCAGTATTTT. Protein: CASSLVGGGDTQYF.

The genes are TRBV7-2 and TRBJ1-2, with 7 bases fitting TRBD1. Trimming took 4 bases from V and 4 from J; bases not matched to a gene: 6. CDR1 and CDR2 from the germline V gene are SGHTA and FQGNSA. The CDR3 runs to 14 residues. CDR3 nucleotide sequence: TGTGCCAGCAGCTCGCGCCGGGACAGCTATGGCTACACCTTC. Residues: CASSSRRDSYGYTF.

The chain has TRBV19 and TRBJ2-7; the match to TRBD2 covers 12 bases. Germline CDR1 is LNHDA and CDR2 is SQIVND (reference sequence). The CDR3 loop spans 17 amino acids. J was trimmed by 5 bases and V by 2 bases; bases with no gene match: 10. CDR3 in DNA: TGTGCCAGTAGTATAAGCTCCACTAGCGGGGGGTTCCACGAGCAGTACTTC. Its translation: CASSISSTSGGFHEQYF.

The rearrangement links TRBV14 to TRBJ2-1; tentative D call: TRBD2 (6 bases). Germline V lookup: CDR1 SGHDN, CDR2 FVKESK. Between the trimmed V and J ends, which lost 5 bases and 4 bases, there was a span of 12 bases. The CDR3 consists of 14 residues. CDR3 residues: CASSRVGGYNEQFF. DNA for the CDR3: TGTGCCAGCAGCAGGGTCGGGGGTTACAATGAGCAGTTCTTC.

The chain carries TRBV10-3 and TRBJ1-1, with D perhaps TRBD1 (5 bases). The V gene lost 0 bases and the J gene lost 1 base, with 9 bases spanning the gap. This CDR3 is built from 15 residues. CDR1 ENHRY and CDR2 SYGVKD come from the germline V gene. This CDR3 reads CAISESRGGNTEAFF. CDR3 in DNA: TGTGCCATCAGTGAGTCAAGGGGCGGGAACACTGAAGCTTTCTTT.

This clone has only a few counts. The CDR3 nucleotides are TGTGCCAGCAGTTTTCTCCTCTTGGGACAGGGAAGCGGATATAGCAATCAGCCCCAGCATTTT. Residues: CASSFLLLGQGSGYSNQPQHF. This rearrangement joins TRBV27 to TRBJ1-5; 9 bases are a match to TRBD1. J was trimmed by 0 bases and V by 3 bases; bases with no gene match: 18. The CDR3 runs to 21 residues. The V gene's germline CDR1 is MNHEY and CDR2 SMNVEV (reference sequence).

The sample holds one count of this clone. The V gene is TRBV5-1, the J gene TRBJ2-1; 9 nucleotides align to TRBD2. The V segment lost 6 bases and the J segment 8 bases; nucleotides outside the gene matches: 6. The length of the CDR3 is 13 residues. Germline assignment: CDR1 SGHRS and CDR2 YFSETQ. The CDR3 protein is CASTGSGGDEQFF. The CDR3, as DNA: TGCGCCAGCACAGGTAGCGGGGGTGATGAGCAGTTCTTC.

This clone was counted between two and nine times. V gene TRBV11-1 combines with J gene TRBJ1-2, with a tentative D call TRBD1 (5 bases). The CDR3 is 12 amino acids. The V end was cut by 11 bases, the J end by 7 bases, with 17 bases between. CDR1 SGHAT and CDR2 FQDESV come from the germline V gene (reference sequence). The CDR3 loop is CASSAGIIGYTF. CDR3 DNA sequence: TGTGCCTCTTCGGCAGGGATTATTGGCTACACCTTC.

CDR3 in DNA: TGTGCCTGGAGTGTTAACAGGGGGCTAGATGAAGCTTTCTTT. It encodes CAWSVNRGLDEAFF. This sequence joins TRBV30 and TRBJ1-1; the match to TRBD1 covers 9 bases. This CDR3 contains 14 residues. Trimming at V came to 0 bases and at J to 7 bases, leaving 6 bases not matched to a gene. Germline V gene lookup returns CDR1 GTSNPN and CDR2 SVGIG (reference sequence).

The genes are TRBV30 and TRBJ2-1; 9 bases match TRBD1. J gave up 9 bases and V 2 bases, and 8 bases lay outside the gene matches. The germline CDR1 and CDR2 sequences are GTSNPN and SVGIG (reference sequence). CDR3 length: 14 amino acids. The CDR3 is CAWSRTGVGGEQFF. CDR3 sequence (DNA): TGTGCCTGGAGTCGGACAGGGGTGGGAGGTGAGCAGTTCTTC.

This chain joins TRBV2 and TRBJ1-2, with TRBD1 identical over 7 bases. J lost 0 bases, V lost 4 bases, and 8 bases had no gene match. Germline CDR1 is SNHLY and CDR2 is FYNNEI. CDR3 size: 16 residues. The CDR3 DNA reads as TGTGCCAGCAGTGCGGCAGGGGGAATCTCTAACTATGGCTACACCTTC. This encodes CASSAAGGISNYGYTF.

This rearrangement joins TRBV11-3 to TRBJ1-3; 7 positions match TRBD1. V trimming: 5 bases; J trimming: 2 bases; junction bases outside the gene matches: 9. The CDR3 spans 16 residues. Germline V gene data show CDR1 as SGHNT and CDR2 as YENEEA. The CDR3 DNA is TGTGCCAGCAGCACACTACAGGGGACGACTGGAAACACCATATATTTT. This sequence encodes CASSTLQGTTGNTIYF. Combining the CDR3 with reference TRBV11-3 and TRBJ1-3 gives the whole variable domain EAGVVQSPRYKIIEKKQPVAFWCNPISGHNTLYWYLQNLGQGPELLIRYENEEAVDDSQLPKDRFSAERLKGVDSTLKIQPAELGDSAVYLCASSTLQGTTGNTIYFGEGSWLTVV.

This clone was observed a handful of times. This chain uses TRBV30 with TRBJ1-6, with no clear D. Germline V gene data show CDR1 as GTSNPN and CDR2 as SVGIG (reference sequence). V lost 3 bases to trimming and J lost 11 bases, with 14 bases between them. The CDR3 covers 13 residues. The CDR3 sequence: CAWRPGSGPPLHF. DNA of the CDR3: TGTGCCTGGAGGCCCGGGAGTGGGCCACCCCTCCACTTT.

The rearrangement joins TRBV4-3 to TRBJ1-1, with unresolved D. The CDR3 extends over 14 amino acids. V lost 1 base, J lost 5 bases, and 11 bases lay in between. In germline, CDR1 is LGHNA, CDR2 YSLEER. DNA of the CDR3: TGCGCCAGCAGCCAAGGGGGAGGGTTTACTGAAGCTTTCTTT. Amino acids: CASSQGGGFTEAFF.

This clone came up once. The chain is built from TRBV5-6 and TRBJ2-7, with a weak D call TRBD1 (6 bases). The CDR3 extends over 14 amino acids. Germline CDR1 SGHDT, CDR2 YYEEEE. Trimming left V 4 bases short and J 3 bases short, with 14 bases between. CDR3 protein: CASSIGTLHYEQYF. The CDR3 region has the DNA TGTGCCAGCAGCATCGGGACACTCCACTACGAGCAGTACTTC.

This clone was seen once. The V call is TRBV5-6, the J call TRBJ1-2; tentative D call: TRBD1 (6 bases). The length of the CDR3 is 15 residues. Trimming shortened V by 5 bases and J by 4 bases, and 18 bases separated the two germline ends. Germline values: CDR1 SGHDT, CDR2 YYEEEE. The CDR3 loop is CASRPVWGGVYGYTF. CDR3 coding DNA: TGTGCCAGCAGACCTGTCTGGGGGGGCGTCTATGGCTACACCTTC.

The rearrangement links TRBV11-2 to TRBJ2-7, with D tentatively TRBD2 (6 bases). Trimming stripped 1 base from V and 0 bases from J, with 16 bases between. Germline V gives CDR1 SGHAT, CDR2 FQNNGV. CDR3 size: 17 residues. CDR3 region: CASSLVGRDWSSYEQYF. The CDR3 coding sequence is TGTGCCAGCAGCTTAGTGGGTAGGGACTGGAGCTCCTACGAGCAGTACTTC.

This rearrangement joins TRBV27 to TRBJ2-1; TRBD2 agrees at 9 bases. With V trimmed by 5 bases and J by 8 bases, 10 bases remained unmatched. Germline CDR1 is MNHEY and CDR2 is SMNVEV (reference sequence). The CDR3 has 15 residues. The CDR3 DNA reads as TGTGCCAGCAGTCCCACCCGCGGGGGGGTGGATGAGCAGTTCTTC. Protein: CASSPTRGGVDEQFF.

The chain uses TRBV19 and TRBJ2-7; a weak D match, TRBD2 (6 bases). Germline lookup yields CDR1 LNHDA and CDR2 SQIVND (reference sequence). This CDR3 is built from 16 residues. Trimming left V 1 base short and J 1 base short, with 14 bases between. This CDR3 reads CASSIGTAGGSYEQYF. Written as DNA, the CDR3 is TGTGCCAGTAGTATAGGTACAGCGGGTGGATCCTACGAGCAGTACTTC.

The chain couples TRBV5-1 to TRBJ1-4; a weak D match, TRBD1 (6 bases). The V end lost 3 bases, the J end lost 1 base, and 10 bases lay between the germline ends. Germline-derived CDR1 and CDR2 are SGHRS and YFSETQ. CDR3 length: 15 residues. CDR3 sequence reads: CASSSGEGTNEKLFF. The CDR3 nucleotides read TGCGCCAGCAGCTCAGGGGAGGGAACTAATGAAAAACTGTTTTTT.

The chain recombines TRBV14 with TRBJ2-7, with 8 positions matching TRBD1. Trimming cost V 4 bases and J 3 bases; bases outside gene matches: 5. CDR1 is SGHDN and CDR2 is FVKESK in the germline V gene. The CDR3 contains 14 residues. The CDR3 here is CASSPDRGRYEQYF. CDR3 sequence (DNA): TGTGCCAGCAGCCCCGACAGGGGCCGCTACGAGCAGTACTTC. Drawing the rest from reference TRBV14 and TRBJ2-7, the complete variable domain is EAGVTQFPSHSVIEKGQTVTLRCDPISGHDNLYWYRRVMGKEIKFLLHFVKESKQDESGMPNNRFLAERTGGTYSTLKVQPAELEDSGVYFCASSPDRGRYEQYFGPGTRLTVT.

The chain carries TRBV19 and TRBJ2-3; D ambiguous. The CDR3 is made up of 12 amino acids. Per the germline V gene, CDR1 is LNHDA and CDR2 is SQIVND (reference sequence). V lost 5 bases and J 2 bases, leaving 5 bases between the germline ends. Here the CDR3 reads CASSPSTDTQYF. For the CDR3, the DNA is TGTGCCAGTAGTCCATCCACAGATACGCAGTATTTT.

This chain connects TRBV7-2 to TRBJ2-5; D remains unclear. There are 15 residues in the CDR3. Germline CDR1 SGHTA, CDR2 FQGNSA. V dropped 4 bases and J dropped 5 bases, with 17 bases sitting between them. CDR3 protein: CASSYQLDRVETQYF. In DNA, the CDR3 is TGTGCCAGCAGCTACCAGCTAGATCGGGTTGAGACCCAGTACTTC.

The J gene is TRBJ2-3, the V gene TRBV7-3; no clear D gene. Germline lookup yields CDR1 SGHTA and CDR2 FQGTGA. The V end was cut by 5 bases, the J end by 4 bases, with 7 bases between. The CDR3 runs 12 residues. The CDR3 DNA sequence: TGTGCCAGCAGCAGTCTAGCAGATACGCAGTATTTT. Translation: CASSSLADTQYF.

The chain is built from TRBV9 and TRBJ2-5; D ambiguous. In germline, CDR1 is SGDLS, CDR2 YYNGEE. The V end was cut by 0 bases, the J end by 2 bases, with 5 bases between. CDR3 length: 13 residues. The CDR3 nucleotides are TGTGCCAGCAGCGTAGATCTTCAAGAGACCCAGTACTTC. It is translated as CASSVDLQETQYF.

Concerning this clone itself: Other DNA sequences in this specimen translate into the identical CDR3. The chain couples TRBV10-3 to TRBJ2-7; the D gene is possibly TRBD1 (6 bases). V dropped 3 bases and J dropped 3 bases, with 6 bases sitting between them. CDR3 size: 12 residues. Germline assignment: CDR1 ENHRY and CDR2 SYGVKD. In nucleotides, the CDR3 is TGTGCCATCAGTGACAGGGGCTACGAGCAGTACTTC. This translates into CAISDRGYEQYF.

This chain links TRBV20-1 with TRBJ1-4; D might be TRBD1 (5 bases). V was shortened by 5 bases and J by 14 bases, with 15 bases between the two germline ends. This CDR3 comprises 11 residues. Germline V gene sequence: CDR1 DFQATT, CDR2 SNEGSKA (reference sequence). CDR3: CSAGMGTGLFF. The CDR3 DNA is TGCAGTGCTGGGATGGGGACTGGGCTGTTTTTT.

The chain employs TRBV5-1 and TRBJ2-7, with 10 bases matching TRBD2. Germline V lookup: CDR1 SGHRS, CDR2 YFSETQ. Trimming removed 5 bases from V and 6 bases from J; junction bases left unmatched: 8. The length of the CDR3 is 14 residues. The CDR3 sequence: CASSLNSGGFEQYF. The CDR3 DNA sequence: TGCGCCAGCAGTCTTAATAGCGGGGGGTTCGAGCAGTACTTC.

CDR3 sequence: CSVEWGEAFF. In DNA form, the CDR3 reads TGCAGCGTTGAATGGGGCGAAGCTTTCTTT. The chain employs TRBV29-1 and TRBJ1-1, with TRBD1 as a possible D gene (5 bases). CDR3 length equals 10 residues. CDR1 and CDR2 from the germline V gene are SQVTM and ANQGSEA. Trimming pared 2 bases from V and 8 bases from J, leaving 6 bases between.